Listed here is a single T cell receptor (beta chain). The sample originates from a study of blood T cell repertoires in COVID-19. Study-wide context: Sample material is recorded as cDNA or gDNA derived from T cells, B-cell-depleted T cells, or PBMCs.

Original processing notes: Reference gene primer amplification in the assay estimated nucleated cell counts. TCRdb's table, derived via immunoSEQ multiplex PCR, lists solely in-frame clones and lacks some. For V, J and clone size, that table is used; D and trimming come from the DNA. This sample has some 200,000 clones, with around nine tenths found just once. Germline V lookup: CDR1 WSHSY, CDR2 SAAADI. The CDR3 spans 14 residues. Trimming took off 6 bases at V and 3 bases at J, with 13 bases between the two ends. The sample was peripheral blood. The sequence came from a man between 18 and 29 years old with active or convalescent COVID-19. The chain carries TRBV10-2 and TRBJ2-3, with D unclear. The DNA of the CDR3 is TGCGCCAGCAGGGTTAGAGTAGTGACAGATACGCAGTATTTT. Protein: CASRVRVVTDTQYF.